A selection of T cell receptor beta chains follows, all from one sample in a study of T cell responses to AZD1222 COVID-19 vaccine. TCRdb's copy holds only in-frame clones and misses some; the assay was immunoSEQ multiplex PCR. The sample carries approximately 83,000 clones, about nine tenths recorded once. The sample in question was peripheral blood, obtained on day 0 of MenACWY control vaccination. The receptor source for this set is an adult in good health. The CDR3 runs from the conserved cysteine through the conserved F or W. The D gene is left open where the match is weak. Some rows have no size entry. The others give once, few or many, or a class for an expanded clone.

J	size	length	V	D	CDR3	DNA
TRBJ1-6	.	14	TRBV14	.	CASSRGQNNSPLHF	TGTGCCAGCAGCCGTGGACAGAATAATTCACCCCTCCACTTT
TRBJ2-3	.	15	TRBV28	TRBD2	CASKLSGREGDTQYF	TGTGCCAGCAAACTTAGCGGGAGAGAGGGGGATACGCAGTATTTT
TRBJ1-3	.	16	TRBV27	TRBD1	CASSLTGDSSGNTIYF	TGTGCCAGCAGCCTGACAGGGGACAGCTCTGGAAACACCATATATTTT
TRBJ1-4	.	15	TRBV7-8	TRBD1	CASSLEGQGTEKLFF	TGTGCCAGCAGCCTAGAGGGACAGGGAACCGAAAAACTGTTTTTT
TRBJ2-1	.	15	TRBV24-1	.	CATSVGGPSYNEQFF	TGTGCCACCAGTGTCGGCGGGCCGTCCTACAATGAGCAGTTCTTC
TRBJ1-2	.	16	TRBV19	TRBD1	CASSPIGGPAMDGYTF	TGTGCCAGTAGTCCCATAGGGGGCCCGGCTATGGATGGCTACACCTTC
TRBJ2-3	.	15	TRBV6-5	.	CASSLGPEGTDTQYF	TGTGCCAGCAGCCTCGGCCCGGAGGGCACAGATACGCAGTATTTT
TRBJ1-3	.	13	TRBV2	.	CASSGLGGNTIYF	TGTGCCAGCAGCGGATTGGGCGGAAACACCATATATTTT
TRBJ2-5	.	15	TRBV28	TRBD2	CASSFTSGSKETQYF	TGTGCCAGCAGTTTTACTAGCGGGAGTAAAGAGACCCAGTACTTC
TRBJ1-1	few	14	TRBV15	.	CATTSRQTDTEAFF	TGTGCCACCACATCTAGACAGACTGACACTGAAGCTTTCTTT
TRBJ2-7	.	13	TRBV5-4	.	CASSYQGGREQYF	TGTGCCAGCAGTTATCAGGGGGGTCGCGAGCAGTACTTC
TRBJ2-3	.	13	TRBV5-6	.	CASSFQGADTQYF	TGTGCCAGCAGCTTTCAGGGCGCAGATACGCAGTATTTT
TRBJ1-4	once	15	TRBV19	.	CASSPDPGPDEKLFF	TGTGCCAGTAGTCCGGATCCGGGGCCCGATGAAAAACTGTTTTTT
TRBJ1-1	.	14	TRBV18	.	CASSPPSAHTEAFF	TGTGCCAGCTCACCACCCTCCGCTCACACTGAAGCTTTCTTT
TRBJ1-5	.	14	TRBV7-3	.	CASSLSSQNQPQHF	TGTGCCAGCAGCTTAAGCTCCCAAAATCAGCCCCAGCATTTT
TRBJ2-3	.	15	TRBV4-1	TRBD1	CASSHGQGPTDTQYF	TGCGCCAGCAGCCACGGACAGGGGCCCACAGATACGCAGTATTTT
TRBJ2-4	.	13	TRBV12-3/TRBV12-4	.	CASSEIAKNIQYF	TGTGCCAGCAGTGAAATAGCTAAAAACATTCAGTACTTC
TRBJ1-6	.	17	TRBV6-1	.	CASSGGAGKGANSPLHF	TGTGCCAGCAGTGGAGGGGCTGGTAAAGGAGCTAATTCACCCCTCCACTTT
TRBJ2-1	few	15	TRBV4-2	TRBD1	CASSPRDREGNEQFF	TGTGCCAGCAGCCCACGGGACAGGGAGGGGAATGAGCAGTTCTTC
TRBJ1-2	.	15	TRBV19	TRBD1	CASSSRGGPNYGYTF	TGTGCCAGTAGTTCCCGAGGGGGCCCCAACTATGGCTACACCTTC
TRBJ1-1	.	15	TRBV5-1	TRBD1	CASSALTGDGTEAFF	TGCGCCAGCAGCGCATTGACAGGGGACGGTACTGAAGCTTTCTTT
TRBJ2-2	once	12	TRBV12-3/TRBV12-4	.	CASSLASGELFF	TGTGCCAGCAGTTTAGCAAGCGGGGAGCTGTTTTTT
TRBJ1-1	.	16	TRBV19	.	CASTPEGGTGRTEAFF	TGTGCCAGTACCCCCGAGGGAGGAACGGGTCGCACTGAAGCTTTCTTT
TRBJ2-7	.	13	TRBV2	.	CASRYSGVYEQYF	TGTGCCAGCAGATACTCGGGGGTCTATGAGCAGTACTTC
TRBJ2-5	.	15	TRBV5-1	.	CASSLNSVREETQYF	TGCGCCAGCAGCTTGAACTCCGTGAGGGAAGAGACCCAGTACTTC
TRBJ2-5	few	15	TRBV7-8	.	CASSLLPSLKETQYF	TGTGCCAGCAGCTTACTCCCGAGTCTCAAAGAGACCCAGTACTTC